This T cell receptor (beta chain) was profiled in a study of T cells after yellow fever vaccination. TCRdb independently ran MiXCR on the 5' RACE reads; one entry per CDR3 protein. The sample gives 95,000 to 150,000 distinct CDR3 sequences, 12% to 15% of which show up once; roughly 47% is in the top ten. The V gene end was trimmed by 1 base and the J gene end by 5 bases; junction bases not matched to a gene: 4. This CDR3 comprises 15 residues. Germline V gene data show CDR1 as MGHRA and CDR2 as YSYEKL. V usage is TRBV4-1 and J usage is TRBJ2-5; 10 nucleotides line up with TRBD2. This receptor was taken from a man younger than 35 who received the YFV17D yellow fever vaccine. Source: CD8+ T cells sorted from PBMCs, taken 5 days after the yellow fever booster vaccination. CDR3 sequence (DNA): TGCGCCAGCAGCCAAGGAGCGGGGGGGTCGGAGACCCAGTACTTC. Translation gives CASSQGAGGSETQYF.